This T cell receptor beta chain was sequenced in a study of identical twins (dated by TCRdb to the mid-2010s). In the study overall: TCR alpha and beta repertoires from monozygotic twins, unrelated adults of various ages and cord blood were deep-sequenced to test whether fetal clonotypes persist. To rule out contamination, the twin experiments were replicated at different times with different library preparation protocols. Overall study results and their limits: In monozygotic twins, recombination models systematically underestimated out-of-frame TCR alpha sharing, but the models matched the sharing seen between unrelated individuals. Zero-insertion analyses could be partly confounded by invariant T cells such as MAIT and iNKT, though diverse VJ usage argued against such confounding for most clonotypes. Excess twin sharing in beta out-of-frame sequences was weaker because fewer shared sequences lowered the signal-to-noise ratio. Fewer insertions were carried by abundant cord blood beta clonotypes, a similar but weaker trend appeared in young adult naive repertoires, and no such trend appeared in memory repertoires. Because the same donors could not be followed over many years, the conclusions depended on cross-sectional statistical analysis. Out-of-frame TCR alpha sequences shared between twins showed an excess of low generation-probability sequences compared with coincidental sharing between unrelated individuals.

This clonotype showed up just a few times. The antigen it recognizes is unknown. No clone much larger than this one lies a single base away; base qualities are absent. Library creation used 5' RACE. Sequenced using an Illumina HiSeq 2000. Template switching introduced a universal primer binding site; the final cDNA contained a unique molecular identifier, enabling accurate counting of TCR cDNA molecules. Specific primers in the conserved constant-segment region were used to synthesize first-strand cDNA for TCR alpha and beta chains. To control for contamination, each cDNA library was double barcoded with a SMART-Mk sample barcode plus Illumina barcodes. TruSeq adapter sequences along with Illumina sample barcodes were introduced in two successive PCR steps. The Illumina HiSeq platform was used with custom primers to sequence TCR alpha and beta cDNA libraries. Per the original workflow: Raw reads were processed with MiGEC to extract unique molecular identifiers, and MiXCR was used to determine CDR3 positions. Recombination models were inferred per individual with the repgenHMM and IGoR tools using an EM algorithm. The analysis of shared clonotypes was done with the tcR package in R, with sharing normalized by the product of cloneset sizes. To study raw recombination without the effects of thymic and clonal selection, out-of-frame nonproductive sequences were analyzed. Starting from the raw public reads, TCRdb applied fastp trimming at Q25, assembled clones with MiXCR and retained in-frame beta chains. Every entry covers one CDR3 protein and lists the most common genes and DNA from its rows. The authors' filters were not applied to this entry. The sample table shows around 500,000 distinct CDR3 sequences, and approximately 15% are seen once. 0.4% to 0.55% of the sample rests with the top ten.

All donors were healthy Caucasians. Three pairs of female monozygotic twins, all aged roughly 18 to 29 years, were included in the twin cohort. Positive isolation kits from Invitrogen were used to isolate the CD4+ and CD8+ T cell populations. From a lookup of the germline V gene (reference sequence), CDR1 and CDR2 are DFQATT and SNEGSKA. The V end loses 3 bases and the J end loses 6 bases, and a stretch of 21 bases separates them. From cysteine to phenylalanine, the CDR3 is 15 amino acids long. Just CDR3 DNA is preserved here, 45 bases in frame from base 1. In addition, the sample was reused for a study of yellow fever vaccine responses in identical twins. The second investigation adds: According to the authors, the vaccine-induced T cell response in identical twins seemed to be partly convergent and partly specific to each individual. In identical twins, the study followed T cell clones that responded to the vaccine with precision.

Sequencing was done on a sample of CD4+ T cells sorted from blood. This receptor was obtained from a woman aged 18-35 years in good health. The chain joins TRBV20-1 to TRBJ2-7; the D region possibly corresponds to TRBD1 (5 bases align). The nucleotides read TGCAGTGCTAGTAGAGGTCAGGGCAGTATGCCCGAGCAGTACTTC. This encodes CSASRGQGSMPEQYF.